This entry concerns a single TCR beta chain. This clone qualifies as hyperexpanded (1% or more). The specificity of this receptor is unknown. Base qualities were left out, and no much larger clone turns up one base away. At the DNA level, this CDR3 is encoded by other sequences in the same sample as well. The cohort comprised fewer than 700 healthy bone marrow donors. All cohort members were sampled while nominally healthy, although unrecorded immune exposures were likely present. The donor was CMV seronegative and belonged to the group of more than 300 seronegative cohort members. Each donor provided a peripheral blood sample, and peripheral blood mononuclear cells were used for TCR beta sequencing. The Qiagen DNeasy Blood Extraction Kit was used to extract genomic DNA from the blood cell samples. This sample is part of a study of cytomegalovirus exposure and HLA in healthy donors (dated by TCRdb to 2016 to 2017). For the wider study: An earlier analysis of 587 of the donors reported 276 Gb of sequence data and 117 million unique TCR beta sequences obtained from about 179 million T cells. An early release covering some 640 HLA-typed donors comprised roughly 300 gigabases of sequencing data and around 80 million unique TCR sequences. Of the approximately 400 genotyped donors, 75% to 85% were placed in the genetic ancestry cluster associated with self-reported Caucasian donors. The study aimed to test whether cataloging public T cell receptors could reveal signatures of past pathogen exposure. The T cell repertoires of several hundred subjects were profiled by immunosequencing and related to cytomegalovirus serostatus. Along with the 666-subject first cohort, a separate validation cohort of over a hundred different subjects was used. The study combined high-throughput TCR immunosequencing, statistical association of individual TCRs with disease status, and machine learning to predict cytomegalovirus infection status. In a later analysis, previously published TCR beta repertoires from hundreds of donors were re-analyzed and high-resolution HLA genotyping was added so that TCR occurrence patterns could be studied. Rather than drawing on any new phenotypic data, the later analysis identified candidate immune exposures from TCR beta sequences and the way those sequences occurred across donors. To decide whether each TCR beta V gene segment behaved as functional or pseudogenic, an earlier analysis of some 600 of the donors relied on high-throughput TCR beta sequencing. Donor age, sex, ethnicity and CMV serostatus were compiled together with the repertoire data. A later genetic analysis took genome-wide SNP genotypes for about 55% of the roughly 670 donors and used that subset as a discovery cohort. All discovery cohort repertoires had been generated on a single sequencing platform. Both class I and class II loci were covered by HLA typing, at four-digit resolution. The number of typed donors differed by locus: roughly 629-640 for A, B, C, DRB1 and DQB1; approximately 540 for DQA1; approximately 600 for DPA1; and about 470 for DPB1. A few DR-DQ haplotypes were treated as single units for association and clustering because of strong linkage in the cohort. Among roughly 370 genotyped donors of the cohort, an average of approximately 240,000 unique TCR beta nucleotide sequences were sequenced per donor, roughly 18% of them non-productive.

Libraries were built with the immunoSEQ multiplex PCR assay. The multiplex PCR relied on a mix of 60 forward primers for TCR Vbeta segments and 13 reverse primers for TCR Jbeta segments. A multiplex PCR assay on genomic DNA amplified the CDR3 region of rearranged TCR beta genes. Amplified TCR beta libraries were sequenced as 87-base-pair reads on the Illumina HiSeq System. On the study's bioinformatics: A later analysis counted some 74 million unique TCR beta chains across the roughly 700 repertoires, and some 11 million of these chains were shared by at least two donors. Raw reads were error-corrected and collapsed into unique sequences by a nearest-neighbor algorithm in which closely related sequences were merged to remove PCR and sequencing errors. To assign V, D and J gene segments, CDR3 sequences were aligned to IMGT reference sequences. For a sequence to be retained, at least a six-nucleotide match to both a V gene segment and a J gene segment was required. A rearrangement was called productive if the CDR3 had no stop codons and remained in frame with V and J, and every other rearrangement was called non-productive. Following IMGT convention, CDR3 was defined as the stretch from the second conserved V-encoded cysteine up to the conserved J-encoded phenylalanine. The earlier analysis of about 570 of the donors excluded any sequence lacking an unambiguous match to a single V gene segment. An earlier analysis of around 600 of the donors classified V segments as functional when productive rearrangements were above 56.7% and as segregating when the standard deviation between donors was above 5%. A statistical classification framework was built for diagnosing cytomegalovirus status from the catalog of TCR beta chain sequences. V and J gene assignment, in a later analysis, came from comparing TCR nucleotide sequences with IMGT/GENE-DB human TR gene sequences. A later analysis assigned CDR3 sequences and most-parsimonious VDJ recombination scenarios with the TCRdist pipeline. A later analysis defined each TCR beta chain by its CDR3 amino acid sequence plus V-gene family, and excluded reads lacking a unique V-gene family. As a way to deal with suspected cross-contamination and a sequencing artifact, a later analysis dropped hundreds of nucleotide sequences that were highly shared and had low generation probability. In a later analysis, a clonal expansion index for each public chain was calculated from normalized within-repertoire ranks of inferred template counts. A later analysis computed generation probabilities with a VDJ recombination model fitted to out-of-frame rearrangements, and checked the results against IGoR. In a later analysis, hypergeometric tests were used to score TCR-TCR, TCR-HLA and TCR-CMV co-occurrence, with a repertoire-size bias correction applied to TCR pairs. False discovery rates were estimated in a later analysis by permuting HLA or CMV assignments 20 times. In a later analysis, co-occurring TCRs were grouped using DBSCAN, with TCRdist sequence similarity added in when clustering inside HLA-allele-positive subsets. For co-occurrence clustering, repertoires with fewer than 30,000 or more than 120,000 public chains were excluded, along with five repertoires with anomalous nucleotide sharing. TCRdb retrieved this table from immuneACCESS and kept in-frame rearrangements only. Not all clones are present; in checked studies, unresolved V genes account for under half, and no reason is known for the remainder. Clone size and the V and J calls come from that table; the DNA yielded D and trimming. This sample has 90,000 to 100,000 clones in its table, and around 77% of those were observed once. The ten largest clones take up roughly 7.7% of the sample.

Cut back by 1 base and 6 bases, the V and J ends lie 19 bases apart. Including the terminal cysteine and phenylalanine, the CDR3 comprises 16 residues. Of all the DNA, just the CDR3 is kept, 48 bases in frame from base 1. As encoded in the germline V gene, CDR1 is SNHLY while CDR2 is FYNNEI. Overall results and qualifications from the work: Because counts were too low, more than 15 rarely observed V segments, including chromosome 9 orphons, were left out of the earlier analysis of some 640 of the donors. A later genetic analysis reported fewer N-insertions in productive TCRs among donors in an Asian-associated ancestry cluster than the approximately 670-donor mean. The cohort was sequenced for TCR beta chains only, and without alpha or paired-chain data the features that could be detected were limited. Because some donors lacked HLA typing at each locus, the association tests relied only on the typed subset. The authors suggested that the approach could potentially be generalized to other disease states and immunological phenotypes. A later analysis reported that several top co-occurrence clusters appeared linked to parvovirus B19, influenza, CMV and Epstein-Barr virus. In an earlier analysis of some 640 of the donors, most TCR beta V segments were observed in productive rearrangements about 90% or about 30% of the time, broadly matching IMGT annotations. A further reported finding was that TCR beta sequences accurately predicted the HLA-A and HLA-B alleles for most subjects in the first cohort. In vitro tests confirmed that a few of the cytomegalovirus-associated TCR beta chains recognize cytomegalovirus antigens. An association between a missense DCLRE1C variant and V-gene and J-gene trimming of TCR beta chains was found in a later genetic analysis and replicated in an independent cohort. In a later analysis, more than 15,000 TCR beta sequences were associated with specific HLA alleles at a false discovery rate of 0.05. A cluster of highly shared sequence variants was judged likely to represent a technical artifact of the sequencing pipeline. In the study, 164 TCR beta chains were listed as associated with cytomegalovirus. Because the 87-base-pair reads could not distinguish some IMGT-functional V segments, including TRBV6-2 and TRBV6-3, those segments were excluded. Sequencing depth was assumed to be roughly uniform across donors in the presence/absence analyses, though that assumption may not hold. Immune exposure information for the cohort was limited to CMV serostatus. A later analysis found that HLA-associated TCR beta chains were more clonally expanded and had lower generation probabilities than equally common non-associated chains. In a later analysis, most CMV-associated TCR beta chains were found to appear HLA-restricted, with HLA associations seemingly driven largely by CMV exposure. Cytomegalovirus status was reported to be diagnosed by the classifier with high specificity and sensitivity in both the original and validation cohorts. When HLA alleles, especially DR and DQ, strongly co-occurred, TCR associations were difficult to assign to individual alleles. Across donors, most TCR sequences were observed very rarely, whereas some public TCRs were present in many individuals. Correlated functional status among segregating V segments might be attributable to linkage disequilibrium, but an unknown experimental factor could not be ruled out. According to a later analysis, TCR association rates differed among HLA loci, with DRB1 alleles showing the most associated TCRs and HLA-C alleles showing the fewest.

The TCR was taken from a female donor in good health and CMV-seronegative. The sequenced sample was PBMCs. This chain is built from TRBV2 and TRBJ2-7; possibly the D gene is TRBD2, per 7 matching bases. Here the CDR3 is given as CASSEGTGGGPAEQYF. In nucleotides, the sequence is TGTGCCAGCAGTGAAGGGACTGGCGGGGGCCCCGCCGAGCAGTACTTC.